This T cell receptor (beta chain) appears in the sequencing data of a study of cytomegalovirus exposure and HLA in healthy donors (dated by TCRdb to the late 2010s). Turning to the overall study: In an earlier analysis of several hundred of the donors, 276 Gb of sequence data and 100 million or so unique TCR beta sequences from some 170 million T cells were reported. Along with the approximately 700-subject first cohort, a separate validation cohort of over a hundred different subjects was used. Using immunosequencing, the study profiled T cell repertoires from some 670 subjects and related those repertoires to cytomegalovirus serostatus. High-throughput TCR immunosequencing, statistical association of individual TCRs with disease status, and machine learning were combined to predict cytomegalovirus infection status. Among 300 to 500 genotyped donors of the cohort, an average of approximately 220,000 unique TCR beta nucleotide sequences was sequenced per donor, of which about 18% were non-productive. Several DR-DQ haplotypes were handled as single units for association and clustering because linkage in the cohort was strong. The study was designed to test whether signatures of past pathogen exposure could be identified by cataloging public T cell receptors. Rather than using new phenotypic data, the later analysis identified candidate immune exposures from TCR beta sequences and from how often those sequences occurred across donors. Roughly 300 gigabases of sequencing data and approximately 84 million unique TCR sequences were included in an early release covering roughly 600 HLA-typed donors. Donor age, sex, ethnicity and CMV serostatus were collected together with the repertoire data. In a later genetic analysis, genome-wide SNP genotypes for 398 of the 666 donors were used, and that subset was treated as a discovery cohort. The number of donors typed differed by locus, with about 629-630 for A, B, C, DRB1 and DQB1, roughly 520 for DQA1, 600 to 610 for DPA1, and some 440 for DPB1. HLA typing covered class I and class II loci at four-digit resolution. Every repertoire in the discovery cohort had been generated on one and the same sequencing platform. In an earlier analysis of a few hundred of the donors, high-throughput TCR beta sequencing was used to judge whether each TCR beta V gene segment behaved as functional or pseudogenic. Of the roughly 400 genotyped donors, approximately 83% fell in the genetic ancestry cluster associated with self-reported Caucasian donors. In a later analysis, previously published TCR beta repertoires from about 670 donors were re-analyzed and high-resolution HLA genotyping was added so that TCR occurrence patterns could be studied. Paper-wide results and their limitations: Sequencing depth was assumed to be roughly uniform across donors in the presence/absence analyses, though that assumption may not hold. According to a later analysis, TCR association rates differed among HLA loci, with DRB1 alleles showing the most associated TCRs and HLA-C alleles showing the fewest. Cytomegalovirus status was reported to be diagnosed by the classifier with high specificity and sensitivity in both the original and validation cohorts. In a later genetic analysis, fewer N-insertions in productive TCRs were reported among donors in an Asian-associated ancestry cluster than the roughly 700-donor mean. Immune exposure information for the cohort was limited to CMV serostatus. A further reported finding was that TCR beta sequences accurately predicted the HLA-A and HLA-B alleles for most subjects in the first cohort. A cluster of highly shared sequence variants was judged likely to represent a technical artifact of the sequencing pipeline. The authors suggested that the approach could potentially be extended to other disease states and immunological phenotypes. In a later analysis, several top co-occurrence clusters were reported to appear linked to parvovirus B19, influenza, CMV and Epstein-Barr virus. While some public TCRs were present in many individuals, most TCR sequences turned up only very rarely across donors. A total of 164 TCR beta chains were listed by the study as associated with cytomegalovirus. Assigning TCR associations to individual alleles was difficult when HLA alleles, especially DR and DQ, strongly co-occurred. A later genetic analysis associated a missense DCLRE1C variant with V-gene and J-gene trimming of TCR beta chains, and an independent cohort replicated the association. Broadly in line with IMGT annotations, most TCR beta V segments showed up in productive rearrangements about 87% or about 30% of the time in an earlier analysis of roughly 590 of the donors. This cohort had only TCR beta chains sequenced, and the lack of alpha or paired-chain data limited which features could be detected. Compared with equally common non-associated chains, HLA-associated TCR beta chains in a later analysis were more clonally expanded and had lower generation probabilities. Some IMGT-functional V segments, including TRBV6-2 and TRBV6-3, could not be distinguished by the 87-base-pair reads and were therefore excluded. Because some donors lacked HLA typing at each locus, the association tests relied only on the typed subset. Correlated functional status among segregating V segments might reflect linkage disequilibrium, but an unknown experimental factor could not be ruled out. In a later analysis, 16,951 TCR beta sequences were associated with specific HLA alleles at a false discovery rate of 0.05. In vitro tests confirmed that a few of the cytomegalovirus-associated TCR beta chains recognize cytomegalovirus antigens. Because counts were too low, 15 to 20 rarely observed V segments, including chromosome 9 orphons, were excluded from the earlier analysis of some 590 of the donors. According to a later analysis, most CMV-associated TCR beta chains appeared to be HLA-restricted, and the HLA associations seemed to be driven largely by CMV exposure.

Library construction relied on the immunoSEQ multiplex PCR assay. For the multiplex PCR, a mixture combining 60 forward primers for TCR Vbeta segments and 13 reverse primers for TCR Jbeta segments was used. The CDR3 region of rearranged TCR beta genes was amplified from genomic DNA with a multiplex PCR assay. The Illumina HiSeq System was used to sequence the amplified TCR beta libraries as 87-base-pair reads. The paper's processing steps were these. A later analysis counted approximately 74 million unique TCR beta chains across the 666 repertoires, and 9.5 million to 11 million of these chains were shared by at least two donors. Raw reads were error-corrected and collapsed into unique sequences by a nearest-neighbor algorithm in which closely related sequences were merged to remove PCR and sequencing errors. CDR3 sequences were aligned to IMGT reference sequences to assign V, D and J gene segments. For a sequence to be retained, a match of at least six nucleotides was required to both a V gene segment and a J gene segment. A rearrangement counted as productive if the CDR3 had no stop codons and remained in frame with V and J, and every other rearrangement counted as non-productive. CDR3 was defined according to IMGT convention as the region running from the second conserved V-encoded cysteine to the conserved J-encoded phenylalanine. Sequences without an unambiguous match to a single V gene segment were excluded from the earlier analysis of about 630 of the donors. In an earlier analysis of 500 to 750 of the donors, V segments were called functional above 56.7% productive rearrangements and were called segregating when the between-donor standard deviation exceeded 5%. A statistical classification framework was built to diagnose cytomegalovirus status from the catalog of TCR beta chain sequences. V and J gene assignment, in a later analysis, came from comparing TCR nucleotide sequences with IMGT/GENE-DB human TR gene sequences. In a later analysis, CDR3 sequences and most-parsimonious VDJ recombination scenarios were assigned using the TCRdist pipeline. A later analysis defined each TCR beta chain by its CDR3 amino acid sequence plus V-gene family, and excluded reads lacking a unique V-gene family. A later analysis removed roughly 590 highly shared, low-generation-probability nucleotide sequences to deal with suspected cross-contamination and a sequencing artifact. A later analysis calculated a clonal expansion index for each public chain from normalized within-repertoire ranks of inferred template counts. Generation probabilities in a later analysis came from a VDJ recombination model fitted to out-of-frame rearrangements, and those results were checked against IGoR. In a later analysis, hypergeometric tests were used to score TCR-TCR, TCR-HLA and TCR-CMV co-occurrence, with a repertoire-size bias correction applied to TCR pairs. A later analysis estimated false discovery rates by permuting HLA or CMV assignments 20 times. In a later analysis, co-occurring TCRs were grouped using DBSCAN, with TCRdist sequence similarity added in when clustering inside HLA-allele-positive subsets. Repertoires with fewer than 30,000 or more than 120,000 public chains, plus five repertoires with anomalous nucleotide sharing, were excluded from co-occurrence clustering. TCRdb mirrors the immuneACCESS table, restricted to in-frame sequences. Some clones are absent from its copies; in checked studies, under half trace to an unresolved V gene, and the reason for the others is unknown. V and J calls plus clone size are reproduced from that table; the DNA served to infer D and trimming. The sample table records 150,000 to 200,000 clones; over 70% of these occur just once. Around 1.6% of the sample belongs to the ten largest clones.

Note on this clone: The specificity of this receptor is unknown. No much larger clone exists at a distance of one base, and base qualities are not known.

The cohort was made up of under 800 healthy bone marrow donors. All cohort members were sampled while nominally healthy, although unrecorded immune exposures were likely present. The donor tested CMV seropositive and was one of the 289 seropositive cohort members. Every donor gave a peripheral blood sample, and the peripheral blood mononuclear cells from that sample were used for TCR beta sequencing. The Qiagen DNeasy Blood Extraction Kit was used to extract genomic DNA from the blood cell samples. From cysteine to phenylalanine, the CDR3 is 14 amino acids long. Just the 42-base CDR3 DNA is kept, in frame starting at base 1. From the germline V gene, CDR1 is SGHVS and CDR2 is FQNEAQ. After removal of 3 bases from V and 7 bases from J, the junction retains 6 bases not matched to a gene.

In this chain, TRBV7-8 is recombined with TRBJ1-5, with TRBD1 matching 7 junction bases. The sequenced sample consisted of PBMCs. The source of this sequence is a man aged 35 to 55 in good health and CMV-seropositive. The sequenced DNA is TGTGCCAGCAGCTTGGACAGGATCGAACAGCCCCAGCATTTT. Its protein is CASSLDRIEQPQHF.